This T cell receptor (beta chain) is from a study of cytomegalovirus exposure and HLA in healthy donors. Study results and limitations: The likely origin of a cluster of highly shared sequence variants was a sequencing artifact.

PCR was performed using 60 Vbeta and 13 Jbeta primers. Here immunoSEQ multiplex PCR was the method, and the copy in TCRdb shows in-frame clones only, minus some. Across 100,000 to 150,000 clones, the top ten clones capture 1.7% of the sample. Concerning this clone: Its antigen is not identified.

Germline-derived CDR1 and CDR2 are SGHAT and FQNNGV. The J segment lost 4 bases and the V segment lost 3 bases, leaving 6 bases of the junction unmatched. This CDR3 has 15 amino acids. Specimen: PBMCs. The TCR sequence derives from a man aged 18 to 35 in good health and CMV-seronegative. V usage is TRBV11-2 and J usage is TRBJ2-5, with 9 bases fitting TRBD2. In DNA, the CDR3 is TGTGCCAGCAGCTTTCTAGCGGGAAGTGGAGAGACCCAGTACTTC. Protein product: CASSFLAGSGETQYF.